This is a list of T cell receptor beta chains from one sample in a study of blood T cell repertoires in COVID-19. Data came from immunoSEQ multiplex PCR; TCRdb stores just in-frame clones and leaves some out. The data hold roughly 120,000 clones, with 82% observed a single time. The sequencing sample was made of peripheral blood. Receptors originate from a woman aged 60-70 years with acute or convalescent COVID-19. CDR3s include the opening cysteine and the closing phenylalanine or tryptophan.

J,V,CDR3
TRBJ1-1,TRBV11-2,CASSLGAGTEAFF
TRBJ2-7,TRBV13,CASSFARRGLYEQYF
TRBJ2-5,TRBV28,CASSFLVQETQYF
TRBJ1-4,TRBV30,CASPTPTNEKLFF
TRBJ2-3,TRBV7-8,CASSRRPGASTDTQYF
TRBJ2-5,TRBV7-2,CASSPPAAKGAGGQETQYF
TRBJ2-1,TRBV6-5,CASSALAGSYNEQFF
TRBJ1-5,TRBV4-3,CASSQGAGGNQPQHF
TRBJ1-6,TRBV7-2,CASSFTGDYNSPLHF
TRBJ1-1,TRBV3-1/TRBV3-2,CASSQVAGVLGSEAFF
TRBJ2-3,TRBV19,CASSTWASTDTQYF
TRBJ1-3,TRBV9,CASSFYQGADGNTIYF
TRBJ2-1,TRBV29-1,CSVETGSGNEQFF
TRBJ1-1,TRBV27,CASSWDRVAEAFF
TRBJ2-3,TRBV7-2,CASSLGLDYTQYF
TRBJ2-3,TRBV5-1,CASSSTAGPGTSGIPFTDTQYF
TRBJ2-2,TRBV28,CASRTGTGVTGELFF
TRBJ2-3,TRBV19,CASSPLASGHSDTQYF
TRBJ1-1,TRBV9,CASSVDGETGVFF
TRBJ1-5,TRBV19,CASSSFRDRGSNQPQHF
TRBJ1-5,TRBV3-1/TRBV3-2,CASSQGQGGQPQHF
TRBJ2-3,TRBV7-3,CASSQGLERTDTQYF
TRBJ1-5,TRBV11-3,CASSWGTGNQPQHF
TRBJ1-2,TRBV7-9,CASSSSDRVNYGYTF
TRBJ1-6,TRBV24-1,CATTAGPNSPLHF
TRBJ2-2,TRBV5-1,CASSFGMGIDTGELFF
TRBJ1-2,TRBV7-9,CASSLRGRDDGYTF
TRBJ2-3,TRBV7-2,CASSFSLAGATDTQYF
TRBJ2-5,TRBV7-3,CASSLMVQGGTQYF
TRBJ2-5,TRBV28,CASSSRETQYF
TRBJ2-3,TRBV4-3,CASSQDRRTGGADTQYF
TRBJ2-7,TRBV5-4,CASSQNLPGTGEDEQYF
TRBJ2-7,TRBV6-2/TRBV6-3,CASSWTGGGHEQYF
TRBJ2-2,TRBV12-3/TRBV12-4,CALGGRAGELFF
TRBJ2-3,TRBV24-1,CATSDLTSTADTQYF
TRBJ1-5,TRBV5-6,CASSPGTGNQPQHF